This is a list of T cell receptor beta chains from one sample in a study of cytomegalovirus exposure and HLA in healthy donors. Measured with immunoSEQ multiplex PCR; TCRdb has only the in-frame clones, and not every one. The sample has around 190,000 clones; approximately 80% are singletons. The sequenced sample was PBMCs. The receptor set was obtained from a man between 40 and 49 years old in good health and CMV-seropositive. Each CDR3 is given with its conserved first and last residue. The order of the fields is V gene, clone size, J gene, D gene, CDR3 length, CDR3 protein, CDR3 DNA. D genes are given only for firm matches. Size is omitted from some rows. Given values are once, few, many or a class for expanded clones.

TRBV7-2	-	TRBJ2-5	TRBD2	15	CASSLSRTSGETQYF	TGTGCCAGCAGCTTATCTCGGACTAGTGGGGAGACCCAGTACTTC
TRBV7-9	few	TRBJ1-1	TRBD1	14	CASSKRQGGTEAFF	TGTGCCAGCAGCAAGCGACAGGGTGGAACTGAAGCTTTCTTT
TRBV5-4	-	TRBJ1-2	TRBD1	15	CASSLQGGTDGSYTF	TGTGCCAGCAGCCTCCAAGGGGGGACAGATGGAAGCTACACCTTC
TRBV2	-	TRBJ1-2	TRBD1	12	CASSADRGGYTF	TGTGCCAGCAGTGCCGACAGGGGTGGCTACACCTTC
TRBV5-1	-	TRBJ2-6	TRBD2	16	CASSLVAGAGANVLTF	TGCGCCAGCAGCTTGGTAGCGGGAGCTGGGGCCAACGTCCTGACTTTC
TRBV28	-	TRBJ2-1	-	14	CASSQTGRGNEQFF	TGTGCCAGCAGTCAGACAGGCCGGGGCAATGAGCAGTTCTTC
TRBV11-3	-	TRBJ2-2	TRBD1	16	CASSSTGSTNTGELFF	TGTGCCAGCAGCTCGACAGGGAGTACGAACACCGGGGAGCTGTTTTTT
TRBV7-9	-	TRBJ1-2	TRBD1	14	CASSLGTGGYGYTF	TGTGCCAGCAGCTTAGGGACAGGGGGCTATGGCTACACCTTC
TRBV27	-	TRBJ2-3	TRBD2	16	CASSPRSSGITDTQYF	TGTGCCAGCAGTCCCCGTTCTAGCGGTATCACAGATACGCAGTATTTT
TRBV19	-	TRBJ2-6	-	14	CASRTVSGANVLTF	TGTGCCAGCAGGACAGTATCTGGGGCCAACGTCCTGACTTTC
TRBV5-4	once	TRBJ2-3	TRBD2	17	CASRRGTSGGMADTQYF	TGTGCCAGCAGGAGAGGTACTAGCGGGGGTATGGCAGATACGCAGTATTTT
TRBV7-9	-	TRBJ2-7	TRBD2	17	CASSLKGLAGESYEQYF	TGTGCCAGCAGCTTAAAAGGACTAGCGGGGGAAAGCTACGAGCAGTACTTC
TRBV28	few	TRBJ2-1	TRBD2	16	CASTTFGGGGRNEQFF	TGTGCCAGCACCACCTTCGGGGGGGGTGGGAGGAATGAGCAGTTCTTC
TRBV20-1	-	TRBJ2-7	-	11	CSAPQAYEQYF	TGCAGTGCCCCACAGGCCTACGAGCAGTACTTC
TRBV4-1	-	TRBJ2-3	-	14	CASSQGGSTDTQYF	TGCGCCAGCAGCCAAGGCGGTAGCACAGATACGCAGTATTTT
TRBV6-5	-	TRBJ1-3	-	14	CASNPGSSGNTIYF	TGTGCCAGCAACCCCGGGAGCTCTGGAAACACCATATATTTT
TRBV7-3	-	TRBJ1-1	-	14	CASSLGPDNTEAFF	TGTGCCAGCAGCTTAGGTCCAGATAACACTGAAGCTTTCTTT
TRBV29-1	-	TRBJ2-1	TRBD2	14	CSVEGREYYNEQFF	TGCAGCGTTGAAGGGCGGGAGTACTACAATGAGCAGTTCTTC
TRBV27	once	TRBJ2-7	-	14	CASTQNRESYEQYF	TGTGCCAGCACCCAGAACAGGGAATCCTACGAGCAGTACTTC
TRBV7-9	once	TRBJ1-2	TRBD1	17	CASSFGQEQAYNYGYTF	TGTGCCAGCAGCTTCGGACAGGAACAAGCCTATAACTATGGCTACACCTTC
TRBV6-5	-	TRBJ2-7	TRBD2	15	CASSVGLAGDYEQYF	TGTGCCAGCAGTGTCGGACTAGCGGGAGACTACGAGCAGTACTTC
TRBV11-2	-	TRBJ2-1	-	16	CASSLEGLTGLNEQFF	TGTGCCAGCAGCTTAGAAGGTCTGACGGGGTTGAATGAGCAGTTCTTC
TRBV11-1	-	TRBJ2-7	TRBD1	19	CASSLASPLDRDLPGEQYF	TGTGCCAGCAGCTTAGCGTCCCCCCTTGACAGGGACCTACCGGGGGAGCAGTACTTC
TRBV7-7	-	TRBJ2-2	-	13	CASSHRDAGELFF	TGTGCCAGCAGCCACAGGGACGCCGGGGAGCTGTTTTTT
TRBV7-2	-	TRBJ2-7	-	14	CASSLGFSLYEQYF	TGTGCCAGCAGCTTAGGGTTTAGTCTGTACGAGCAGTACTTC
TRBV25-1	-	TRBJ2-2	TRBD2	16	CASSDLDSGYTGELFF	TGTGCCAGCAGTGATCTAGATAGCGGGTACACCGGGGAGCTGTTTTTT
TRBV6-5	-	TRBJ2-1	TRBD2	15	CASSVGVAGLYPQFF	TGTGCCAGCAGTGTGGGAGTAGCGGGATTATACCCGCAGTTCTTC
TRBV6-1	-	TRBJ2-7	-	16	CASSEGEDIRAYEQYF	TGTGCCAGCAGTGAAGGGGAGGACATAAGGGCCTACGAGCAGTACTTC
TRBV5-6	-	TRBJ2-4	-	14	CASSLWLAWHIQYF	TGTGCCAGCAGCTTGTGGCTAGCTTGGCACATTCAGTACTTC
TRBV4-2	-	TRBJ2-7	-	16	CASSQNTDTSSYEQYF	TGTGCCAGCAGCCAAAATACGGACACGAGCTCCTACGAGCAGTACTTC
TRBV7-9	-	TRBJ1-1	TRBD1	16	CSSSLDGTGPGGEAFF	TGTTCCAGCAGCTTAGACGGGACAGGGCCGGGGGGTGAAGCTTTCTTT